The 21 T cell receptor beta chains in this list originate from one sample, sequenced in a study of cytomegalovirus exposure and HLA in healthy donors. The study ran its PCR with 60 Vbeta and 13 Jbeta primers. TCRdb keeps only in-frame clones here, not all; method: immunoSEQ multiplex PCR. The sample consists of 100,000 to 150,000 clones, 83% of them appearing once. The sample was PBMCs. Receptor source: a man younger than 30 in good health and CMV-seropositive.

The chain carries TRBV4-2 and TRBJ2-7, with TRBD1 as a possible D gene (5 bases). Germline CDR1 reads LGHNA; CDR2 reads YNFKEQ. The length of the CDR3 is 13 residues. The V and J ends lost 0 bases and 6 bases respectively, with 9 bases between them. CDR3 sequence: CASSQEWGAEQYF. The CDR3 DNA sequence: TGTGCCAGCAGCCAAGAGTGGGGCGCCGAGCAGTACTTC.

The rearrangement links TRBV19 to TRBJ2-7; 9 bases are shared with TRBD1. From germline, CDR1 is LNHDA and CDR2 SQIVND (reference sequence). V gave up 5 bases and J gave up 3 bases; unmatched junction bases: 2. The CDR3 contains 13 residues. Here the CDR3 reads CASSWTGDYEQYF. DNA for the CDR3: TGTGCCAGTAGTTGGACAGGGGACTACGAGCAGTACTTC.

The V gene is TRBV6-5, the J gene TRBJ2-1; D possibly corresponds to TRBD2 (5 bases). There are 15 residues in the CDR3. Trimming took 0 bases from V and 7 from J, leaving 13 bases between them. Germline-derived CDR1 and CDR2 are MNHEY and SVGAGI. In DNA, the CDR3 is TGTGCCAGCAGTTACTCTGGCGGGTTCCGAAATGAGCAGTTCTTC. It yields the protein CASSYSGGFRNEQFF.

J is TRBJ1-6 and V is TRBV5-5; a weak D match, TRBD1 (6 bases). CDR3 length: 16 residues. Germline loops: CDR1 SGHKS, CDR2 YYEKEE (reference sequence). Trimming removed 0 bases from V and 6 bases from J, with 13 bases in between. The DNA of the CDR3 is TGTGCCAGCAGCTTGGGGGGGCAGGTGATTAATTCACCCCTCCACTTT. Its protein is CASSLGGQVINSPLHF.

The CDR3 sequence: CASSQVERGEGLETQYF. CDR3 DNA sequence: TGTGCCAGCAGCCAAGTGGAGCGGGGGGAGGGGCTGGAGACCCAGTACTTC. This chain links TRBV4-2 with TRBJ2-5; TRBD2 aligns across 9 bases. The V gene's germline CDR1 is LGHNA and CDR2 YNFKEQ. The CDR3 extends over 17 amino acids. V was clipped by 1 base and J by 5 bases; unmatched bases: 11.

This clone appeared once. The CDR3 reads CASRPGTAYEQYF. CDR3 in DNA: TGTGCCAGCAGACCCGGGACAGCCTACGAGCAGTACTTC. The rearrangement links TRBV27 to TRBJ2-7; 7 nucleotides align to TRBD1. Germline V lookup: CDR1 MNHEY, CDR2 SMNVEV (reference sequence). CDR3 size: 13 residues. The trim removed 6 bases at V and 2 bases at J, leaving 4 bases unmatched.

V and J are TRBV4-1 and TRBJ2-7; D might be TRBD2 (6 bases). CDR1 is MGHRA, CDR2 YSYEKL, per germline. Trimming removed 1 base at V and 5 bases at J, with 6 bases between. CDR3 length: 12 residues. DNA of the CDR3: TGCGCCAGCAGCCAAGGCGGGGACGAGCAGTACTTC. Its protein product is CASSQGGDEQYF.

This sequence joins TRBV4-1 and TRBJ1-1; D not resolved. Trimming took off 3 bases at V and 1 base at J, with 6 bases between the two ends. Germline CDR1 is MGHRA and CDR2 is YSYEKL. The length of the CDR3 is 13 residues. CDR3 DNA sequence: TGCGCCAGCAGCCAGATGAGGAACACTGAAGCTTTCTTT. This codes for CASSQMRNTEAFF.

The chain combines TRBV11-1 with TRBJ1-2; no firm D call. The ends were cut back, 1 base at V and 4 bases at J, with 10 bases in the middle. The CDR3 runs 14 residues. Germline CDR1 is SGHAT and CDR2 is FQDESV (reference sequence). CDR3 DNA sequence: TGTGCCAGCAGCTTAGGTTCGGGAACCTATGGCTACACCTTC. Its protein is CASSLGSGTYGYTF.

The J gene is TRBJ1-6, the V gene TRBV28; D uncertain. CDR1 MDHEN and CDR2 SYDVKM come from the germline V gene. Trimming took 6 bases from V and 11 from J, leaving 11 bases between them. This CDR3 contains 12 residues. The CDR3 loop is CASRFQVAPLHF. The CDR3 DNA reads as TGTGCCAGCAGGTTTCAGGTAGCACCCCTCCACTTT.

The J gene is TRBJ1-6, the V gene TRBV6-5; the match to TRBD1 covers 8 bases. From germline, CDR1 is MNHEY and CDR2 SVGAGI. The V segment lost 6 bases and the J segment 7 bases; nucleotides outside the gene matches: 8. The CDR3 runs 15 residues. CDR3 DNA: TGTGCCAGCAGAGGACAGGGAGGTTCCAATTCACCCCTCCACTTT. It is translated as CASRGQGGSNSPLHF.

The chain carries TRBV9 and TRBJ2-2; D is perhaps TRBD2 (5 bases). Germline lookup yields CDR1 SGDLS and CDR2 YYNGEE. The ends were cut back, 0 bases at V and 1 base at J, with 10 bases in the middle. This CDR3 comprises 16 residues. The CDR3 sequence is CASSVGEGKNTGELFF. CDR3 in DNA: TGTGCCAGCAGCGTAGGCGAGGGTAAGAACACCGGGGAGCTGTTTTTT.

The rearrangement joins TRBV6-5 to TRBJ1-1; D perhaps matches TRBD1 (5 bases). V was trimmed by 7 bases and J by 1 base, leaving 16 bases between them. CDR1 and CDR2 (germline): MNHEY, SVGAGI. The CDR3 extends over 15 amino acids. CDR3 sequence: CASKGAGSTNTEAFF. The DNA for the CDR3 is TGTGCCAGCAAAGGGGCAGGAAGTACGAACACTGAAGCTTTCTTT.

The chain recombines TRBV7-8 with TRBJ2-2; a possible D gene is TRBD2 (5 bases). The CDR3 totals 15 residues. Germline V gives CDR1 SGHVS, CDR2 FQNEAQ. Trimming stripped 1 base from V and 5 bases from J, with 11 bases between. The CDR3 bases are TGTGCCAGCAGCTTAGGCTCTAGCCGGACCGGGGAGCTGTTTTTT. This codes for CASSLGSSRTGELFF.

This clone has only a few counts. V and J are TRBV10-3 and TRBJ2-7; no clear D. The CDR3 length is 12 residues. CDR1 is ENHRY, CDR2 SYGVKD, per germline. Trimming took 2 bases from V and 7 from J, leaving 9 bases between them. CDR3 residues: CAISEPRIEQYF. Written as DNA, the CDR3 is TGTGCCATCAGTGAGCCCCGTATAGAGCAGTACTTC.

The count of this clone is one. CDR3 bases: TGTGCCTGGATGAGGTTGGGGGCTACGGAAAAACTGTTTTTT. Translating gives CAWMRLGATEKLFF. The V call is TRBV30, the J call TRBJ1-4; possibly TRBD1 for D (6 bases). The CDR3 has 14 residues. Germline CDR1 is GTSNPN and CDR2 is SVGIG (reference sequence). Trimming took off 4 bases at V and 8 bases at J, with 17 bases between the two ends.

CDR3 residues: CASSGWGGEQETQYF. The CDR3 DNA reads TGTGCCAGCAGTGGGTGGGGGGGGGAGCAAGAGACCCAGTACTTC. The chain links TRBV27 to TRBJ2-5, with 7 bases matching TRBD2. The V gene end was trimmed by 5 bases and the J gene end by 2 bases; junction bases not matched to a gene: 8. CDR3 length: 15 amino acids. Per germline, CDR1 MNHEY and CDR2 SMNVEV (reference sequence).

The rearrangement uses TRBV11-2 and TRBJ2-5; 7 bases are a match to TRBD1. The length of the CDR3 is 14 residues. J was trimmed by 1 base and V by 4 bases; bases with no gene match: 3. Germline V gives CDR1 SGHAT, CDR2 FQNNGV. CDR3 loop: CASSSGQIQETQYF. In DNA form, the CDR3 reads TGTGCCAGCAGCTCGGGACAGATCCAAGAGACCCAGTACTTC.

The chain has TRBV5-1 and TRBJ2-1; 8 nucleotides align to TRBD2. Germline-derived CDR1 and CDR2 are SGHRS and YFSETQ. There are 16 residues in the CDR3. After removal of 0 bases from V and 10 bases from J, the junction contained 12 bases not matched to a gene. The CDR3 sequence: CASSLAKVAGSSEQFF. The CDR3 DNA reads TGCGCCAGCAGCTTGGCCAAGGTAGCGGGGTCTTCGGAGCAGTTCTTC.

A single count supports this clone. For the CDR3, the DNA is TGTGCCAGCAGCTCGGGACATTCTAACTATGGCTACACCTTC. This codes for CASSSGHSNYGYTF. The chain links TRBV13 to TRBJ1-2; perhaps TRBD1 as D (6 bases). Trimming took 4 bases from V and 0 from J, leaving 9 bases between them. This CDR3 spans 14 amino acids. Germline V lookup: CDR1 PRHDT, CDR2 FYEKMQ (reference sequence).

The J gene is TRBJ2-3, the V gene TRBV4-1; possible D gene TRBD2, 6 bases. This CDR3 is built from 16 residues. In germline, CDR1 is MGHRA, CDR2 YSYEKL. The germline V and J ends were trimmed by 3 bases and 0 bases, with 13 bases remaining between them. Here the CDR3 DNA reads TGCGCCAGCAGCCATTACGGGACTCCTAGCACAGATACGCAGTATTTT. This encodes CASSHYGTPSTDTQYF.